A selection of T cell receptor beta chains follows, all from one sample in a study of shared clonotypes between healthy human individuals. Sequenced by immunoSEQ multiplex PCR; TCRdb stores in-frame clones only, minus some. The sample has about 2 million clones, around 96% seen once. Sample: naive CD8+ T cells sorted from blood. These receptors were collected from a man between 18 and 29 years old in good health. CDR3s include the opening cysteine and the closing phenylalanine or tryptophan. D genes are given only for firm matches. A row's size may be missing; if present it is once, few, many or a size class.

>TRBV6-1|-|-|13|TRBJ2-1
CASIDTPGWEQFF
TGTGCCAGCATAGACACGCCGGGGTGGGAGCAGTTCTTC
>TRBV28|-|-|14|TRBJ2-7
CASSPPRSSYEQYF
TGTGCCAGCAGTCCCCCACGGAGCTCCTACGAGCAGTACTTC
>TRBV4-3|once|-|14|TRBJ2-1
CASSQDRFYNEQFF
TGCGCCAGCAGCCAAGACCGATTCTACAATGAGCAGTTCTTC
>TRBV30|-|TRBD2|15|TRBJ2-7
CAWSPWEGIIHEQYF
TGTGCCTGGAGTCCCTGGGAGGGAATAATCCACGAGCAGTACTTC
>TRBV27|-|-|16|TRBJ2-7
CASSSHDRYTDNEQYF
TGTGCCAGCAGTTCCCACGACAGGTACACAGACAACGAGCAGTACTTC
>TRBV5-6|-|-|16|TRBJ1-6
CASSLAQDSYNSPLHF
TGTGCCAGCAGCTTGGCCCAGGACAGCTATAATTCACCCCTCCACTTT
>TRBV4-1|-|TRBD2|16|TRBJ2-1
CASSQDLLAGVREQFF
TGCGCCAGCAGCCAAGACCTTCTAGCGGGAGTTAGGGAGCAGTTCTTC
>TRBV5-1|-|-|13|TRBJ2-7
CASSPGGSYEQYF
TGCGCCAGCAGCCCTGGGGGCTCCTACGAGCAGTACTTC
>TRBV9|once|TRBD1|16|TRBJ1-6
CASSSTGSSYNSPLHF
TGTGCCAGCAGCTCGACAGGGAGCTCCTATAATTCACCCCTCCACTTT
>TRBV19|-|-|12|TRBJ1-1
CASSIGATEAFF
TGTGCCAGTAGTATAGGGGCTACTGAAGCTTTCTTT
>TRBV2|-|-|11|TRBJ1-1
CASSLGTEAFF
TGTGCCAGCAGTTTGGGGACTGAAGCTTTCTTT
>TRBV5-6|-|TRBD1|16|TRBJ2-3
CASSPRTGGGEDTQYF
TGTGCCAGCAGCCCTCGGACAGGGGGCGGAGAAGATACGCAGTATTTT
>TRBV6-5|-|-|14|TRBJ2-5
CASSLRTMVETQYF
TGTGCCAGCAGTCTCCGGACTATGGTGGAGACCCAGTACTTC
>TRBV7-2|-|-|14|TRBJ1-2
CASSLVLESDGYTF
TGTGCCAGCAGCTTAGTACTGGAATCGGACGGCTACACCTTC
>TRBV19|once|TRBD1|14|TRBJ1-6
CASSMGQGSSPLHF
TGTGCCAGTAGTATGGGACAGGGAAGTTCACCCCTCCACTTT
>TRBV11-2|-|-|13|TRBJ1-3
CASSLEGGNTIYF
TGTGCCAGCAGCTTAGAGGGGGGAAACACCATATATTTT
>TRBV11-2|-|-|13|TRBJ1-1
CASSGPGVTEAFF
TGTGCCAGCAGCGGCCCCGGGGTCACTGAAGCTTTCTTT
>TRBV2|-|-|12|TRBJ1-4
CASSPFNEKLFF
TGTGCCAGCAGTCCTTTTAATGAAAAACTGTTTTTT
>TRBV6-1|-|-|14|TRBJ2-7
CASSEARGSYEQYF
TGTGCCAGCAGTGAAGCGAGGGGCTCCTACGAGCAGTACTTC
>TRBV2|-|-|17|TRBJ2-5
CASSEVGVIKVGETQYF
TGTGCCAGCAGTGAAGTAGGCGTAATAAAAGTGGGGGAGACCCAGTACTTC
>TRBV11-2|-|TRBD2|16|TRBJ2-1
CASSPLAGGSFNEQFF
TGTGCCAGCAGCCCATTAGCGGGAGGGAGCTTCAATGAGCAGTTCTTC
>TRBV21-1|-|-|14|TRBJ1-2
CASSKEGRGYGYTF
TGTGCCAGCAGCAAAGAGGGGAGAGGCTATGGCTACACCTTC
>TRBV2|-|-|15|TRBJ2-1
CASSVSQGQYNEQFF
TGTGCCAGCAGTGTTTCCCAAGGACAATACAATGAGCAGTTCTTC